The T cell receptor beta chain described here comes from a study of T cell changes during pregnancy in multiple sclerosis. The data were produced by immunoSEQ multiplex PCR, yet TCRdb's version contains in-frame clones alone and is incomplete. The sample shows about 35,000 clones, 92% of them seen only once. Trimming stripped 3 bases from V and 4 bases from J, with 18 bases between. CDR3 length: 16 amino acids. CDR1 and CDR2 (germline): SGHTA, FQGNSA. The specimen comprised CD4+ T cells from peripheral blood mononuclear cells, sampled in the third trimester of pregnancy. J is TRBJ1-1 and V is TRBV7-2, with D perhaps TRBD1 (6 bases). The TCR originated in a female donor in good health, enrolled as a control in a pregnancy study. The DNA for the CDR3 is TGTGCCAGCAGCTTCGGCCCCCAGGGGCCGTCCACTGAAGCTTTCTTT. Residues: CASSFGPQGPSTEAFF.